This T cell receptor (beta chain) was identified during a study of identical twins. Germline V CDR1 and CDR2: DFQATT, SNEGSKA (reference sequence). Trimming took off 3 bases at V and 3 bases at J, with 32 bases between the two ends. The CDR3 has 20 amino acids. Via MiXCR, TCRdb re-called the 5' RACE reads, giving one row per CDR3 protein. The data contain around 300,000 distinct CDR3 sequences, about 8.3% of them singletons. Another study also made use of these data, one on yellow fever vaccine responses in identical twins. That study adds: Twin vaccine T cell responses reportedly seemed partly convergent, partly personalized.

The receptor was derived from a woman between 18 and 29 years old in good health. The genes are TRBV20-1 and TRBJ2-5; either TRBD1 or TRBD2 may supply D (5 bases each). Specimen: memory (CD45RO+) T cells sorted from blood. This CDR3 reads CSARLFRGSGRLLAKETQYF. The CDR3 DNA sequence: TGCAGTGCTAGGCTCTTTCGTGGTTCGGGACGGCTCTTGGCCAAAGAGACCCAGTACTTC.